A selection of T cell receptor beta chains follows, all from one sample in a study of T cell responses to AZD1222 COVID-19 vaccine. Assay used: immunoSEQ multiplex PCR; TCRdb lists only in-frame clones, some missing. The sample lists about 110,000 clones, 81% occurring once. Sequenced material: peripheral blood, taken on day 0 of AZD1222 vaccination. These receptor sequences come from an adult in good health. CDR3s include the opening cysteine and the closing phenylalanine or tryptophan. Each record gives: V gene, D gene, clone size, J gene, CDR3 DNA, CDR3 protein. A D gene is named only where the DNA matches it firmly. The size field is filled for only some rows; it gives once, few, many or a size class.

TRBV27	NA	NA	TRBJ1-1	TGTGCCAGCAGTTTATTTGCAGGGCCAAACACTGAAGCTTTCTTT	CASSLFAGPNTEAFF
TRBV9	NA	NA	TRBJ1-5	TGTGCCAGCAAGGCCAATCAGCCCCAGCATTTT	CASKANQPQHF
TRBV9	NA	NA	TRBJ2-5	TGTGCCAGCAGCGTAGGGGGTCGCGAGACCCAGTACTTC	CASSVGGRETQYF
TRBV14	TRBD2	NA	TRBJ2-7	TGTGCCAGCAGCCAAGGAGGGACTAGACTCGAGCAGTACTTC	CASSQGGTRLEQYF
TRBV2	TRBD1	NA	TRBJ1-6	TGTGCCAGCAAAGAGGTGCGGACAGGGGCTTCACCCCTCCACTTT	CASKEVRTGASPLHF
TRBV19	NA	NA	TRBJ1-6	TGTGCCAGTAATAGAGACTTGAATTCACCCCTCCACTTT	CASNRDLNSPLHF
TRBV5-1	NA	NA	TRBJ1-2	TGCGCCAGCAGCTATTCGGACCAGCCGCATGGCTACACCTTC	CASSYSDQPHGYTF
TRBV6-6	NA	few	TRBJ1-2	TGTGCCAGCAGTTACTCGGCAGGGGCCAACTATGGCTACACCTTC	CASSYSAGANYGYTF
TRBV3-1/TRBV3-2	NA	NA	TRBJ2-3	TGTGCCAGCAGCCGATCTGGGGTGGAGACAGATACGCAGTATTTT	CASSRSGVETDTQYF
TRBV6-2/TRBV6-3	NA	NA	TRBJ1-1	TGTGCCAGCAGTTACTCAGGGAGAAGCGCTGAAGCTTTCTTT	CASSYSGRSAEAFF
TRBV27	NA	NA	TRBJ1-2	TGTGCCAGCAGTTTTCCGGGGTTCTATGGCTACACCTTC	CASSFPGFYGYTF
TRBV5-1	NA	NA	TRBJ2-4	TGCGCCAGCAAGCGCCCTAGCGAAAACATTCAGTACTTC	CASKRPSENIQYF
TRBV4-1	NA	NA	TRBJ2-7	TGCGCCAGCAGCCAAGATCTAGAACGGGTTTTCCCAAGCGAGCAGTACTTC	CASSQDLERVFPSEQYF
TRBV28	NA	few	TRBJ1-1	TGTGCCAGCAGTTTCGTAGCCTCTGAAGCTTTCTTT	CASSFVASEAFF
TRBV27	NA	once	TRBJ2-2	TGTGCCAGCAGTTTTCGACGGGGGCTACCGAACACCGGGGAGCTGTTTTTT	CASSFRRGLPNTGELFF
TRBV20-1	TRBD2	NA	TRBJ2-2	TGCAGTGCTAGTAGCTCTCGGACTAGCGGGGGTTCTCGTATGTTTGTCGGGGAGCTGTTTTTT	CSASSSRTSGGSRMFVGELFF
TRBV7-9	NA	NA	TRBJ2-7	TGTGCCAGCAGCTTACGGGGTCGAGTGTACGAGCAGTACTTC	CASSLRGRVYEQYF
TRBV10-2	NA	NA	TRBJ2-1	TGCGCCAGCAATGGACGGGACCCCCACAATGAGCAGTTCTTC	CASNGRDPHNEQFF
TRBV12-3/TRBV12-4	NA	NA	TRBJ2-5	TGTGCCAGCAGTTTGGTTCTGGAGACCCAGTACTTC	CASSLVLETQYF
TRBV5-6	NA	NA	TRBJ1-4	TGTGCCAGCAGCTTGGTTCACCAGTCAACTAATGAAAAACTGTTTTTT	CASSLVHQSTNEKLFF
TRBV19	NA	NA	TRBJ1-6	TGTGCCAGTAGTGGACAGACAAGCAATTCACCCCTCCACTTT	CASSGQTSNSPLHF
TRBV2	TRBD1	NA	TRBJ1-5	TGTGCCAGCAGTGGGGGGGACAGGATCTATAGCAATCAGCCCCAGCATTTT	CASSGGDRIYSNQPQHF
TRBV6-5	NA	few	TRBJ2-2	TGTGCCAGCAGTTACCTACAGGGAAACACCGGGGAGCTGTTTTTT	CASSYLQGNTGELFF
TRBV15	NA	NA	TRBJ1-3	TGTGCCACCAGCAGAGGGGGAGGTTTCTCTGGAAACACCATATATTTT	CATSRGGGFSGNTIYF